The next 12 T cell receptor beta chains were all read from a single sample in a study of PD-L1 blockade in urothelial cancer. Using immunoSEQ multiplex PCR, the repertoire was profiled, and TCRdb retains in-frame clones only, with some absent. The sample holds approximately 100,000 clones, about nine tenths seen once. This specimen consisted of PBMCs, obtained around atezolizumab (anti-PD-L1) treatment. These receptors were taken from a woman older than 75 with urothelial cancer.

The rearrangement links TRBV11-3 to TRBJ2-2; D perhaps matches TRBD2 (5 bases). V lost 5 bases and J 5 bases, leaving 12 bases between the germline ends. Germline V lookup: CDR1 SGHNT, CDR2 YENEEA. This CDR3 is 14 amino acids long. The CDR3 sequence is CASSKGLATGELFF. The DNA for the CDR3 is TGTGCCAGCAGCAAAGGACTCGCAACCGGGGAGCTGTTTTTT.

The chain carries TRBV19 and TRBJ2-2; 15 nucleotides align to TRBD2. Trimming took 7 bases from V and 4 from J; bases not matched to a gene: 13. Germline V gives CDR1 LNHDA, CDR2 SQIVND (reference sequence). The CDR3 has 19 residues. The CDR3 DNA reads as TGTGCCAGTACCCTCCCCCCCGGGACTAGCGGGAGGTTCACCGGGGAGCTGTTTTTT. It encodes CASTLPPGTSGRFTGELFF.

The chain recombines TRBV28 with TRBJ1-5; D is perhaps TRBD1 (5 bases). This CDR3 is 13 amino acids long. Trimming took 6 bases from V and 7 from J, leaving 13 bases between them. The V gene's germline CDR1 is MDHEN and CDR2 SYDVKM. The CDR3 protein is CASRPGRIQPQHF. CDR3 nucleotides: TGTGCCAGCAGACCAGGGAGGATCCAGCCCCAGCATTTT.

This clone was observed once. The genes are TRBV11-2 and TRBJ2-1; 8 bases line up with TRBD2. CDR1 is SGHAT and CDR2 is FQNNGV in the germline V gene. The CDR3 loop spans 15 amino acids. V lost 0 bases, J lost 7 bases, and 5 bases stayed unmatched. This CDR3 is CASSLEYGGGNEQFF. The DNA for the CDR3 is TGTGCCAGCAGCTTAGAGTACGGGGGGGGAAATGAGCAGTTCTTC.

The chain carries TRBV18 and TRBJ2-7, with a weak D call TRBD2 (5 bases). CDR1 is KGHSH, CDR2 LQKENI, per germline. This CDR3 spans 15 amino acids. V dropped 3 bases and J dropped 4 bases, with 16 bases sitting between them. In DNA form, the CDR3 reads TGTGCCAGCTCACCCTCGAGGAGCGGTATATACGAGCAGTACTTC. Translated: CASSPSRSGIYEQYF.

V gene TRBV6-7 combines with J gene TRBJ2-4; TRBD2 agrees at 7 bases. TRBV6-7 is known as an ORF, though its function is uncertain. The CDR3 spans 16 residues. V lost 0 bases, J lost 2 bases, and 4 bases stayed unmatched. The CDR3 protein is CASSYSAGVSKNIQYF. As DNA, the CDR3 is TGTGCCAGCAGTTACTCGGCGGGAGTTTCCAAAAACATTCAGTACTTC.

This chain connects TRBV27 to TRBJ2-1; 10 bases align to TRBD2. Trimming removed 6 bases from V and 11 bases from J; junction bases left unmatched: 13. The CDR3 length is 15 residues. Germline V lookup: CDR1 MNHEY, CDR2 SMNVEV (reference sequence). This CDR3 reads CASSFGTSETAKQFF. Here the CDR3 DNA reads TGTGCCAGCAGCTTCGGGACTAGCGAGACTGCTAAGCAGTTCTTC.

The V gene is TRBV7-3, the J gene TRBJ2-3; the D gene is possibly TRBD1 (5 bases). The CDR3 consists of 13 residues. V was pared by 5 bases and J by 5 bases, with 11 bases between. Germline assignment: CDR1 SGHTA and CDR2 FQGTGA. CDR3 coding DNA: TGTGCCAGCAGCCCTACCGACAGAGATACGCAGTATTTT. Translated: CASSPTDRDTQYF.

The rearrangement joins TRBV4-2 to TRBJ2-7; D is uncertain. The CDR3 consists of 14 residues. V was trimmed by 1 base and J by 7 bases, leaving 14 bases between them. The germline V gene encodes CDR1 LGHNA and CDR2 YNFKEQ. CDR3 region: CASSQVLHVGEQYF. The DNA for the CDR3 is TGTGCCAGCAGCCAAGTGCTGCATGTCGGGGAGCAGTACTTC.

The chain joins TRBV10-1 to TRBJ2-1, with 10 bases aligning to TRBD2. J was trimmed by 4 bases and V by 0 bases; bases with no gene match: 6. The germline gives CDR1 WNHNN, CDR2 SYGVQD (reference sequence). This CDR3 has 17 residues. The CDR3 DNA reads as TGCGCCAGCAGTGAGTCGGCTAGCGGGAGCCCATACAATGAGCAGTTCTTC. This translates into CASSESASGSPYNEQFF.

The chain recombines TRBV6-5 with TRBJ2-3, with TRBD2 identical over 10 bases. V was pared by 5 bases and J by 6 bases, with 8 bases of the junction left unmatched. Germline assignment: CDR1 MNHEY and CDR2 SVGAGI. The CDR3 extends over 15 amino acids. CDR3 bases: TGTGCCAGCAGTCCAAGCGGGAGGGCCATGGATACGCAGTATTTT. Amino acids: CASSPSGRAMDTQYF.

This clone was seen more than once but under ten times. The V gene is TRBV6-1, the J gene TRBJ2-2; TRBD1 is a possible D gene (5 bases). The V gene's germline CDR1 is MNHNS and CDR2 SASEGT. The CDR3 totals 13 residues. V was shortened by 4 bases and J by 6 bases, with 9 bases between the two germline ends. For the CDR3, the DNA is TGTGCCAGCAGTGTAACAGGCCCCGGGGAGCTGTTTTTT. It specifies CASSVTGPGELFF.